The rows below give T cell receptor beta chains drawn from one sample of a study of cytomegalovirus exposure and HLA in healthy donors. Generated by immunoSEQ multiplex PCR, the TCRdb table keeps only in-frame clones and is missing some. The sample has about 160,000 clones, 86% seen once. Sequencing input: PBMCs. The source is a woman in her twenties or thirties in good health and CMV-seronegative. The CDR3 runs from the conserved cysteine through the conserved F or W. D genes are given only for firm matches. Rows may omit the clone size; those that give it use once, few, many or a size class.

abundance | d_gene | j_gene | v_gene | CDR3nt | CDR3aa
. | . | TRBJ1-1 | TRBV19 | TGTGCCAGTATCGGCGACAGGTACACTGAAGCTTTCTTT | CASIGDRYTEAFF
. | TRBD1 | TRBJ2-1 | TRBV4-1 | TGCGCCAGCAGCGTAAGAACAGGGGTCAATGAGCAGTTCTTC | CASSVRTGVNEQFF
few | . | TRBJ2-7 | TRBV7-6 | TGTGCCAGCAGTCTAGTCGGCACAGGGAGGGGACGGTACGAGCAGTACTTC | CASSLVGTGRGRYEQYF
. | . | TRBJ2-7 | TRBV2 | TGTGCCAGCAGTGAACAAACCTACGAGCAGTACTTC | CASSEQTYEQYF
. | TRBD1 | TRBJ1-5 | TRBV5-6 | TGTGCCAGCAGCCTGGGGACAGTTAATCAGCCCCAGCATTTT | CASSLGTVNQPQHF
. | . | TRBJ1-2 | TRBV4-1 | TGCGCCAGCAGCCAAGATGAGGGGCGCTTCTATGGCTACACCTTC | CASSQDEGRFYGYTF
. | . | TRBJ2-7 | TRBV27 | TGTGCCAGCTCCGACAGAACCTACGAGCAGTACTTC | CASSDRTYEQYF
. | . | TRBJ1-1 | TRBV2 | TGTGCCAGCAGTCCCCAAGGTGCGGGGTGGGGCACTGAAGCTTTCTTT | CASSPQGAGWGTEAFF
. | . | TRBJ1-1 | TRBV10-2 | TGCGCCAGCCTCACCGGGGGCCTAACTGAAGCTTTCTTT | CASLTGGLTEAFF
. | TRBD1 | TRBJ1-2 | TRBV29-1 | TGCAGCGTAACAGGGGGGAGTCTCTATGGCTACACCTTC | CSVTGGSLYGYTF
. | . | TRBJ1-2 | TRBV6-5 | TGTGCCAGCAGTTACACTTGGACGTCTACTATTGGCTACACCTTC | CASSYTWTSTIGYTF
. | . | TRBJ1-2 | TRBV19 | TGTGCCAGTAGTATAAGGGAGCCAGGGCGGGGGAATGGCTACACCTTC | CASSIREPGRGNGYTF
. | TRBD1 | TRBJ2-7 | TRBV4-3 | TGCGCCAGCAGCCAGGGGACAGGGAAATCCTACGAGCAGTACTTC | CASSQGTGKSYEQYF
. | . | TRBJ1-4 | TRBV4-1 | TGCGCCAGCAGCCAACGAACTAATGAAAAACTGTTTTTT | CASSQRTNEKLFF
. | . | TRBJ1-1 | TRBV5-1 | TGCGCCAGCAGGAACGTAGATAACACTGAAGCTTTCTTT | CASRNVDNTEAFF
few | . | TRBJ2-3 | TRBV5-6 | TGTGCCAGCAGCTTGCGGGTTGATACGCAGTATTTT | CASSLRVDTQYF
once | . | TRBJ1-3 | TRBV5-6 | TGTGCCAGCAGCTTGCAGGGTTTACCCACTGGAAACACCATATATTTT | CASSLQGLPTGNTIYF
once | . | TRBJ1-4 | TRBV4-2 | TGTGCCAGCAGCCCCCGGACAATGGGGCGCCGTAATGAAAAACTGTTTTTT | CASSPRTMGRRNEKLFF
many | . | TRBJ1-1 | TRBV7-6 | TGTGCCAGCAGCCCGGGACGGGGGGCTGAAGCTTTCTTT | CASSPGRGAEAFF
. | . | TRBJ2-5 | TRBV5-1 | TGCGCCAGCAGCTTGGCGGAGACCCAGTACTTC | CASSLAETQYF
. | . | TRBJ2-7 | TRBV19 | TGTGCCAGTAGTATAAGGCGAACCACGGCGGCCTACGAGCAGTACTTC | CASSIRRTTAAYEQYF
once | . | TRBJ2-3 | TRBV5-6 | TGTGCCAGCAGCTATATTATCGTCACTAGCAGTAGGGATACGCAGTATTTT | CASSYIIVTSSRDTQYF
. | . | TRBJ1-3 | TRBV7-9 | TGTGCCAGCAGTCCGAACAGGGTACCGTCTGGAAACACCATATATTTT | CASSPNRVPSGNTIYF
. | TRBD1 | TRBJ2-7 | TRBV27 | TGTGCCAGCAGTCCCCGGACAGGGGTCTACGAGCAGTACTTC | CASSPRTGVYEQYF
. | TRBD2 | TRBJ2-2 | TRBV19 | TGTGCCAGTAGTATAAGGGGACTAGCGGGAGGTCCAAACACCGGGGAGCTGTTTTTT | CASSIRGLAGGPNTGELFF
. | . | TRBJ2-7 | TRBV27 | TGTGCCAGCAGTTTATACGGGCAGAAAGCCTACGAGCAGTACTTC | CASSLYGQKAYEQYF
. | . | TRBJ1-4 | TRBV7-9 | TGTGCCAGCAGCTTAGTGGCCGGAGCTAATGAAAAACTGTTTTTT | CASSLVAGANEKLFF
. | TRBD1 | TRBJ1-2 | TRBV4-3 | TGCGCCAGCAGCCAAGCAACCGGGACAGGGAACTATGGCTACACCTTC | CASSQATGTGNYGYTF
few | . | TRBJ1-4 | TRBV5-6 | TGTGCCAGCAGCCCATACGACACAACAACTAATGAAAAACTGTTTTTT | CASSPYDTTTNEKLFF
. | TRBD1 | TRBJ2-3 | TRBV7-9 | TGTGCCAGCAGCCAGGACAGGGCGGGAGATACGCAGTATTTT | CASSQDRAGDTQYF
. | . | TRBJ1-1 | TRBV5-1 | TGCGCCAGCAGCATCAGAGAGAACACTGAAGCTTTCTTT | CASSIRENTEAFF
. | TRBD1 | TRBJ2-2 | TRBV27 | TGTGCCAGCAGAACTGGGTGGACAGGGACGAACACCGGGGAGCTGTTTTTT | CASRTGWTGTNTGELFF
. | TRBD2 | TRBJ2-2 | TRBV28 | TGTGCCAGCAGTCTGGGACTAGCGGGAGTCGGGGAGCTGTTTTTT | CASSLGLAGVGELFF
few | . | TRBJ2-5 | TRBV9 | TGTGCCAGCAGCCTCCGAACAGGGCGTGGAGAGACCCAGTACTTC | CASSLRTGRGETQYF
. | . | TRBJ2-5 | TRBV2 | TGTGCCAGCAGTCCTAGGGACACCATAGACCAAGAGACCCAGTACTTC | CASSPRDTIDQETQYF
. | . | TRBJ2-2 | TRBV27 | TGTGCCAGCAGTCCGCTGGGGGCGCTCACCGGGGAGCTGTTTTTT | CASSPLGALTGELFF
. | . | TRBJ2-1 | TRBV4-2 | TGTGCCAGCAGCCAAGGTCGGGGCAATGAGCAGTTCTTC | CASSQGRGNEQFF
. | TRBD1 | TRBJ1-1 | TRBV5-4 | TGTGCCAGCAGCTCGGGGACAGCTAGATTGAACACTGAAGCTTTCTTT | CASSSGTARLNTEAFF
. | TRBD2 | TRBJ2-7 | TRBV5-4 | TGTGCCAGCAGCTCCAGCGGGGGTTCCTACGAGCAGTACTTC | CASSSSGGSYEQYF
. | TRBD2 | TRBJ2-5 | TRBV6-5 | TGTGCCAGCAGTACCCGGGAGGGAGGTGAAGAGACCCAGTACTTC | CASSTREGGEETQYF
. | . | TRBJ1-6 | TRBV19 | TGTGCCAGTAGTATAGATTCGACAAACTATAATTCACCCCTCCACTTT | CASSIDSTNYNSPLHF
. | . | TRBJ2-7 | TRBV28 | TGTGCCAGCAGGACCCTCGGGACATTCGGTCTGGCGGTTTCCTACGAGCAGTACTTC | CASRTLGTFGLAVSYEQYF
. | . | TRBJ2-4 | TRBV6-5 | TGTGCCAGCAGTTACTCGGTCGGCAGGGCCAAAAACATTCAGTACTTC | CASSYSVGRAKNIQYF
. | . | TRBJ2-5 | TRBV5-1 | TGCGCCAGCACCTTTGGGGGCTTCCAAGAGACCCAGTACTTC | CASTFGGFQETQYF
. | TRBD2 | TRBJ2-1 | TRBV5-1 | TGCGCCAGCAAAACGGGAGGGGAGGGCTACAATGAGCAGTTCTTC | CASKTGGEGYNEQFF
once | TRBD1 | TRBJ1-1 | TRBV13 | TGTGCCAGCAATTCACAGGGGTGGACTGAAGCTTTCTTT | CASNSQGWTEAFF
. | TRBD2 | TRBJ2-1 | TRBV9 | TGTGCCAGCAGCCCCCGGACTAGCGGGAGGGGAAATGAGCAGTTCTTC | CASSPRTSGRGNEQFF
. | . | TRBJ1-2 | TRBV4-1 | TGCGCCAGCAGCGAGGGGGATGGCTACACCTTC | CASSEGDGYTF
few | . | TRBJ2-6 | TRBV9 | TGTGCCAGCAGTAGGCAATCTGGGGCCAACGTCCTGACTTTC | CASSRQSGANVLTF
. | TRBD2 | TRBJ2-7 | TRBV5-6 | TGTGCCAGCAGCTTGGCCCGAACGTCTAGCGGCTACGAGCAGTACTTC | CASSLARTSSGYEQYF
. | TRBD2 | TRBJ2-1 | TRBV5-4 | TGTGCCAGCAGCTTGGCCCCTAGCGGGAGGGCCAGTTATGAGCAGTTCTTC | CASSLAPSGRASYEQFF
few | . | TRBJ2-3 | TRBV7-3 | TGTGCCAGCAGCCCCGCGGGGGCAGGCACAGATACGCAGTATTTT | CASSPAGAGTDTQYF
. | TRBD1 | TRBJ2-4 | TRBV7-8 | TGTGCCAGCAGTTACACCGCTACAGGGGAAAACATTCAGTACTTC | CASSYTATGENIQYF
. | . | TRBJ1-5 | TRBV18 | TGTGCCAGCTCACCTGTTTCGGATAGCAATCAGCCCCAGCATTTT | CASSPVSDSNQPQHF
. | . | TRBJ2-7 | TRBV7-2 | TGTGCCAGCAGCAAAACCGGGACCACCACCTCCTACGAGCAGTACTTC | CASSKTGTTTSYEQYF
. | . | TRBJ2-7 | TRBV7-2 | TGTGCCAGCAGCTTACAGGGCCCCGCTGGATACGAGCAGTACTTC | CASSLQGPAGYEQYF
. | . | TRBJ1-1 | TRBV5-1 | TGCGCCAGCAGCAACGGACAAGGGAAAGCTTTCTTT | CASSNGQGKAFF